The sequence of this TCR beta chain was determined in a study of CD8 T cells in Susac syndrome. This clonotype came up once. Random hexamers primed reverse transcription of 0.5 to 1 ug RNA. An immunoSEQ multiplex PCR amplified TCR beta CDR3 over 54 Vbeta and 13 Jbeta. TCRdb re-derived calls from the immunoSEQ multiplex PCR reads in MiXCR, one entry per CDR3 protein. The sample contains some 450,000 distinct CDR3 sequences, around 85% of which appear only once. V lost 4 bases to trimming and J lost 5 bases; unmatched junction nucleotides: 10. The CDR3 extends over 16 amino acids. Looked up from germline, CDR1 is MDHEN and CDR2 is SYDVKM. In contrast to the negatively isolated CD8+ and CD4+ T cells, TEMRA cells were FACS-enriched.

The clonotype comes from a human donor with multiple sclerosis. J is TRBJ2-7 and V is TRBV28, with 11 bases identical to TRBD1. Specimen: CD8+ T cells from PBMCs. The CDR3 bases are TGTGCCAGCAGTTCCCCCACTCGGACAGGGGGCCACGAGCAGTACTTC. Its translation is CASSSPTRTGGHEQYF.